This T cell receptor (beta chain) was found in a study of blood T cell repertoires in COVID-19. Turning to the study itself: T cells, B-cell-depleted T cells, or PBMCs provided the cDNA or gDNA that served as material.

Cohort placement rested on clinical history that participants reported themselves. The study counted Cohort 3 donors as recovered given two negative PCRs, clearance, or symptom resolution. Assay: immunoSEQ multiplex PCR; the TCRdb copy retains only in-frame clones and omits some. The top ten hold less than 20% of the sample, which has fewer than 400,000 clones, 92% seen once. The CDR3 has 15 residues. After removal of 1 base from V and 2 bases from J, the junction contained 4 bases not matched to a gene. CDR1 and CDR2 from the germline V gene are SGHTA and FQGNSA. The rearrangement uses TRBV7-2 and TRBJ1-2, with 7 nucleotides matching TRBD1. This sequence was found in a woman aged 25 to 39 who had recovered from COVID-19. The sample taken for sequencing was PBMCs or T cells enriched from blood (not recorded which). CDR3 in DNA: TGTGCCAGCAGCTTAGGGTCAGGGGGGAACTATGGCTACACCTTC. Its translation: CASSLGSGGNYGYTF.